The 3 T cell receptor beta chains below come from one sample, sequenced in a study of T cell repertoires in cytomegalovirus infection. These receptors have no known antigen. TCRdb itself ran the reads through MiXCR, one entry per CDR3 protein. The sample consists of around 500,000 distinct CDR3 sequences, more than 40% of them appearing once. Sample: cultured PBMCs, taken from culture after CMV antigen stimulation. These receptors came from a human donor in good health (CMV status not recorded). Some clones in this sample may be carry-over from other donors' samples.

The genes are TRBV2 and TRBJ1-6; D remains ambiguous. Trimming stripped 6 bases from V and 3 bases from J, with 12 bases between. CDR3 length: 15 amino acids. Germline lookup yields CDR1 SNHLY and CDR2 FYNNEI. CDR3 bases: TGTGCCAGCAGGTTGGACGAACACTATAATTCACCCCTCCACTTT. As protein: CASRLDEHYNSPLHF.

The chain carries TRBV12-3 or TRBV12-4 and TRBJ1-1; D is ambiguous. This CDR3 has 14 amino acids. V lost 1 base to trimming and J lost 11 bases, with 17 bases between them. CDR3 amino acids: CASSLEAAGLGAFF. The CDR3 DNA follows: TGTGCCAGCAGTTTAGAGGCCGCGGGCTTGGGCGCTTTCTTT.

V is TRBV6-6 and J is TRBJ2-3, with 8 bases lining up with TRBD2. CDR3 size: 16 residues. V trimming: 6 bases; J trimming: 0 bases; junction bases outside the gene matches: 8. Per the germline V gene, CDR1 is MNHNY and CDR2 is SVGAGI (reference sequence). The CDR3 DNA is TGTGCCAGCAGCCCAGTAGCGGGAACTAGCACAGATACGCAGTATTTT. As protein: CASSPVAGTSTDTQYF.